The 5 T cell receptor beta chains presented below share a single source sample, sequenced in a study of blood T cell repertoires in COVID-19. Data came from immunoSEQ multiplex PCR; TCRdb stores just in-frame clones and leaves some out. This repertoire shows a few hundred thousand clones, roughly 90% found once; its top ten account for 2.1%. Sequences were obtained from peripheral blood. The receptors were sampled from a woman in her fifties or sixties with COVID-19, enrolled during active disease.

The chain joins TRBV7-2 to TRBJ1-1, with 7 bases identical to TRBD1. Germline CDR1 SGHTA, CDR2 FQGNSA. V was clipped by 2 bases and J by 7 bases; unmatched bases: 4. The CDR3 runs 13 residues. Here the CDR3 DNA reads TGTGCCAGCAGCTTAAGGACAGGAGATGAAGCTTTCTTT. It yields the protein CASSLRTGDEAFF.

The chain carries TRBV6-4 and TRBJ1-2, with D possibly matching TRBD1 (6 bases). Per the germline V gene, CDR1 is MRHNA and CDR2 is SNTAGT. This CDR3 contains 15 residues. V was clipped by 5 bases and J by 0 bases, with 13 bases between them. The CDR3 reads CASSPGEAANYGYTF. CDR3 nucleotide sequence: TGTGCCAGCAGTCCAGGGGAAGCGGCTAACTATGGCTACACCTTC.

The V call is TRBV5-4, the J call TRBJ1-5; maybe TRBD1 (5 bases). Trimming took 2 bases from V and 7 from J, leaving 10 bases between them. Germline V lookup: CDR1 SGHNT, CDR2 YYREEE (reference sequence). CDR3 length: 13 residues. The CDR3 nucleotides are TGTGCCAGCAGCTTCGCAGGGTCCCAGCCCCAGCATTTT. It translates to CASSFAGSQPQHF.

This chain uses TRBV20-1 with TRBJ2-3, with a tentative D call TRBD2 (6 bases). V gave up 3 bases and J gave up 2 bases, with 21 bases separating them. The CDR3 contains 17 residues. The germline CDR1 and CDR2 sequences are DFQATT and SNEGSKA (reference sequence). The CDR3 loop reads CSASSVTGLASTDTQYF. CDR3 nucleotide sequence: TGCAGTGCTAGTTCTGTGACGGGACTCGCTTCCACAGATACGCAGTATTTT.

This clone was observed a single time. This chain connects TRBV18 to TRBJ1-5, with D uncertain. The CDR3 sequence is 15 residues long. CDR1 and CDR2 (germline): KGHSH, LQKENI. Trimming took 4 bases from V and 3 from J, leaving 13 bases between them. DNA for the CDR3: TGTGCCAGCTCACACGGGCCGGGGAACAATCAGCCCCAGCATTTT. Its protein is CASSHGPGNNQPQHF.